A single TCR beta chain is shown here with its context. The antigen remains unidentified. Some clones are missing from TCRdb's copy, which holds only in-frame ones; the method was immunoSEQ multiplex PCR. Of 100,000 to 150,000 clones in the sample, about 89% were seen once. Per the germline V gene, CDR1 is SGDLS and CDR2 is YYNGEE. After removal of 3 bases from V and 4 bases from J, the junction contained 6 bases not matched to a gene. CDR3 length equals 16 residues. The data were taken from a study of T cell responses to AZD1222 COVID-19 vaccine. Whole-study findings and limits: An increase in Spike-specific TCR breadth and depth was observed after two AZD1222 doses.

The clonotype originates from an adult in good health. V and J are TRBV9 and TRBJ2-3; 12 nucleotides agree with TRBD2. The material was peripheral blood, obtained on day 0 of AZD1222 vaccination. This CDR3 is CASSASSGGAADTQYF. The CDR3 DNA sequence: TGTGCCAGCAGCGCTTCTAGCGGGGGGGCGGCAGATACGCAGTATTTT. The variable domain in full, with the rest retrieved from reference TRBV9 and TRBJ2-3, is DSGVTQTPKHLITATGQRVTLRCSPRSGDLSVYWYQQSLDQGLQFLIQYYNGEERAKGNILERFSAQQFPDLHSELNLSSLELGDSALYFCASSASSGGAADTQYFGPGTRLTVL.